This passage covers 15 T cell receptor beta chains from one sample sequenced in a study of shared clonotypes between healthy human individuals. Terminally differentiated effector memory CD45RA+ cells were excluded from the naive CD8 cells, which were CD45RO-negative and positively selected for CCR7. Only in-frame clones appear in the TCRdb table, and some are missing; sequencing was by immunoSEQ multiplex PCR. The sample includes about 680,000 clones, approximately 90% of them seen just once. The sample comprised naive CD8+ T cells sorted from blood. The origin of the receptors is a man aged 25-45 years in good health.

The V call is TRBV10-1, the J call TRBJ2-7, with a tentative D call TRBD1 (5 bases). The CDR3 consists of 14 residues. Germline V CDR1 and CDR2: WNHNN, SYGVQD (reference sequence). V lost 3 bases to trimming and J lost 2 bases, with 11 bases between them. CDR3 sequence (DNA): TGCGCCAGCAGTGATGGGGCTTCTCCCTACGAGCAGTACTTC. Translation gives CASSDGASPYEQYF.

The chain couples TRBV29-1 to TRBJ2-2; 7 bases agree with TRBD2. This CDR3 spans 15 amino acids. J lost 5 bases, V lost 4 bases, and 10 bases had no gene match. The V gene's germline CDR1 is SQVTM and CDR2 ANQGSEA. CDR3 coding DNA: TGCAGCGTTGGGGGACTAAAGATCGAGACCGGGGAGCTGTTTTTT. It specifies CSVGGLKIETGELFF.

The sample holds one count of this clone. CDR3 loop: CASSPLAGEIYEQYF. CDR3 coding DNA: TGTGCCAGCAGTCCTCTAGCGGGCGAGATCTACGAGCAGTACTTC. The chain has TRBV6-5 and TRBJ2-7; 8 bases are a match to TRBD2. The germline V gene has CDR1 MNHEY and CDR2 SVGAGI. The CDR3 has 15 residues. The trim removed 5 bases at V and 3 bases at J, leaving 9 bases unmatched.

This chain uses TRBV29-1 with TRBJ2-7, with a possible D match to TRBD2 (5 bases). The germline V and J ends were trimmed by 7 bases and 0 bases, with 16 bases remaining between them. From germline, CDR1 is SQVTM and CDR2 ANQGSEA. The CDR3 runs 14 residues. CDR3 sequence: CSATVLGSSYEQYF. CDR3 sequence (DNA): TGCAGCGCTACGGTACTGGGGAGCTCCTACGAGCAGTACTTC.

V is TRBV27 and J is TRBJ2-7; 11 bases line up with TRBD2. The germline gives CDR1 MNHEY, CDR2 SMNVEV (reference sequence). The V gene end was trimmed by 1 base and the J gene end by 7 bases; junction bases not matched to a gene: 12. The CDR3 contains 17 residues. Written as DNA, the CDR3 is TGTGCCAGCAGTTTATACCCTAGCGGGAGGACCCTTTTGGAGCAGTACTTC. Its translation: CASSLYPSGRTLLEQYF.

V is TRBV7-2 and J is TRBJ2-3; TRBD2 agrees at 10 bases. The length of the CDR3 is 18 residues. The germline gives CDR1 SGHTA, CDR2 FQGNSA. V gave up 1 base and J gave up 6 bases; unmatched junction bases: 13. The CDR3, as DNA: TGTGCCAGCAGCTTAGGAGCGGGAGGGCCTATGGAGGTGGATACGCAGTATTTT. Translated, it gives CASSLGAGGPMEVDTQYF.

The chain couples TRBV2 to TRBJ2-2; 9 bases align to TRBD1. This CDR3 spans 18 amino acids. The V and J ends lost 6 bases and 5 bases, in that order; junction bases with no gene match: 16. Germline lookup yields CDR1 SNHLY and CDR2 FYNNEI. CDR3 bases: TGTGCCAGCAGCTTACCCGGACAGGGGTTTATCGGGACCGGGGAGCTGTTTTTT. It is translated as CASSLPGQGFIGTGELFF.

This chain connects TRBV19 to TRBJ1-1, with no clear D. Trimming removed 5 bases from V and 0 bases from J, with 10 bases in between. Germline V gene sequence: CDR1 LNHDA, CDR2 SQIVND (reference sequence). The CDR3 consists of 14 residues. This CDR3 is CASSSGEVNTEAFF. The CDR3 region has the DNA TGTGCCAGTAGTTCCGGTGAGGTGAACACTGAAGCTTTCTTT.

This chain uses TRBV11-2 with TRBJ2-1; D is unresolved. The length of the CDR3 is 15 residues. CDR1 and CDR2 from the germline V gene are SGHAT and FQNNGV. The ends were cut back, 0 bases at V and 3 bases at J, with 9 bases in the middle. CDR3 protein: CASSLEASIYNEQFF. The CDR3 bases are TGTGCCAGCAGCTTAGAAGCATCTATCTACAATGAGCAGTTCTTC.

The chain is built from TRBV7-6 and TRBJ2-3; TRBD2 might be the D (6 bases). V was pared by 5 bases and J by 6 bases, with 21 bases between. CDR1 is SGHVS, CDR2 FNYEAQ, per germline. This CDR3 has 16 residues. The CDR3 here is CASSQLALSGADTQYF. In DNA form, the CDR3 reads TGTGCCAGCAGCCAACTAGCCCTATCAGGTGCGGATACGCAGTATTTT.

This chain uses TRBV7-8 with TRBJ1-1, with a tentative D call TRBD1 (5 bases). Germline loops: CDR1 SGHVS, CDR2 FQNEAQ. The CDR3 contains 14 residues. Trimming took off 6 bases at V and 0 bases at J, with 11 bases between the two ends. DNA for the CDR3: TGTGCCAGCAGAATCGGGGGTTTGAACACTGAAGCTTTCTTT. It specifies CASRIGGLNTEAFF.

V gene TRBV7-8 combines with J gene TRBJ2-1; D is perhaps TRBD2 (6 bases). V gave up 1 base and J gave up 3 bases, with 10 bases separating them. Germline CDR1 and CDR2: SGHVS and FQNEAQ. There are 15 residues in the CDR3. This CDR3 is CASSLGGSGYNEQFF. The CDR3 DNA reads as TGTGCCAGCAGCTTAGGAGGTAGCGGCTACAATGAGCAGTTCTTC.

This clone was recorded a few times. The V gene is TRBV11-3, the J gene TRBJ2-1, with D unresolved. Trimming removed 4 bases at V and 8 bases at J, with 12 bases between. This CDR3 is 13 amino acids long. CDR1 is SGHNT, CDR2 YENEEA, per germline. As DNA, the CDR3 is TGTGCCAGCAGCTCTTTCGTGGGGTATGAGCAGTTCTTC. Protein sequence: CASSSFVGYEQFF.

This chain joins TRBV15 and TRBJ2-7; weak D call: TRBD1 (5 bases). V lost 8 bases, J lost 5 bases, and 19 bases lay in between. The CDR3 spans 14 residues. Germline V gives CDR1 LNHNV, CDR2 YYDKDF (reference sequence). This CDR3 reads CATSPGRTSNEQYF. The CDR3 nucleotides are TGTGCCACCTCTCCCGGGCGGACATCGAACGAGCAGTACTTC.

The rearrangement uses TRBV4-1 and TRBJ1-1; no clear D. This CDR3 has 15 amino acids. V lost 2 bases to trimming and J lost 1 base, with 11 bases between them. Germline V gene lookup returns CDR1 MGHRA and CDR2 YSYEKL. CDR3 protein: CASSQTVGRNTEAFF. For the CDR3, the DNA is TGCGCCAGCAGCCAAACAGTGGGGAGGAACACTGAAGCTTTCTTT.